The T cell receptor (beta chain) under discussion was sequenced for a study of cytomegalovirus exposure and HLA in healthy donors. Study results and limitations: Previously analyzed data showed that most TCR beta V segments were productive at a frequency of about 87% or about 30%.

The CDR3 sequence is 14 residues long. In germline, CDR1 is MNHNS, CDR2 SASEGT. The trim removed 5 bases at V and 3 bases at J, leaving 7 bases unmatched. A multiplex PCR was run with 60 Vbeta primers and 13 Jbeta primers. The data were produced by immunoSEQ multiplex PCR, yet TCRdb's version contains in-frame clones alone and is incomplete. This repertoire shows over 150,000 clones, roughly 90% found once; its top ten account for 0.2% to 0.3%. As for this clone: The antigen remains unidentified.

The source material was PBMCs. The TCR comes from a girl under three years old in good health and CMV-seronegative. The J gene is TRBJ2-7, the V gene TRBV6-1; 7 positions agree with TRBD1. In DNA, the CDR3 is TGTGCCAGCAGTTTGCGACAGGGTGGCTACGAGCAGTACTTC. Its translation: CASSLRQGGYEQYF.